Each of the 29 T cell receptor beta chains below was sequenced from the same sample in a study of cytomegalovirus exposure and HLA in healthy donors (dated by TCRdb to 2016 to 2017). Libraries came from the immunoSEQ multiplex PCR assay. For the multiplex PCR, a mixture combining 60 forward primers for TCR Vbeta segments and 13 reverse primers for TCR Jbeta segments was used. TCRdb re-hosts the immuneACCESS table, in-frame sequences only. Its copies lack some clones; in the studies checked, an unresolved V gene accounts for under half of them, and the cause for the rest is not known. A total of over 150,000 clones appear in this sample, more than 75% of them only once. The top ten constitute roughly 5.3% of the sample. The sample was PBMCs. The receptor source for this set is a woman aged 40 to 50 in good health and CMV-seropositive.

The chain couples TRBV4-1 to TRBJ2-1; 9 nucleotides agree with TRBD2. The CDR3 runs to 20 residues. CDR1 and CDR2 (germline): MGHRA, YSYEKL. Losses at the gene ends were 3 bases for V and 0 bases for J; bases not matched to a gene: 15. CDR3 in DNA: TGCGCCAGCAGCCAGACCCCCCCCCGTCTAGCGGGGAGCTCCTACAATGAGCAGTTCTTC. It is translated as CASSQTPPRLAGSSYNEQFF.

V gene TRBV19 combines with J gene TRBJ1-5; a possible D gene is TRBD1 (6 bases). With 9 bases removed from V and 5 bases from J, the gap between germline ends came to 14 bases. The length of the CDR3 is 13 residues. Per the germline V gene, CDR1 is LNHDA and CDR2 is SQIVND (reference sequence). The CDR3 DNA is TGTGCCAGCTCAGGGGAAGGGGATCAGCCCCAGCATTTT. Amino acids: CASSGEGDQPQHF.

V is TRBV7-9 and J is TRBJ2-5; 7 nucleotides line up with TRBD1. The CDR3 covers 17 residues. V lost 5 bases to trimming and J lost 4 bases; unmatched junction nucleotides: 16. Germline V lookup: CDR1 SEHNR, CDR2 FQNEAQ (reference sequence). The CDR3 here is CASSNFDRDGDGETQYF. The CDR3 nucleotides are TGTGCCAGCAGCAATTTCGACAGGGACGGGGACGGAGAGACCCAGTACTTC.

The V and J genes are TRBV9 and TRBJ2-1, with a weak D call TRBD1 (6 bases). V was trimmed by 0 bases and J by 4 bases, leaving 17 bases between them. This CDR3 contains 17 residues. Germline V gene sequence: CDR1 SGDLS, CDR2 YYNGEE. The CDR3, as DNA: TGTGCCAGCAGCGTAGAAGACGACAGGCTTTTTTACAATGAGCAGTTCTTC. Residues: CASSVEDDRLFYNEQFF.

The chain carries TRBV2 and TRBJ1-5, with 8 bases aligning to TRBD1. This CDR3 comprises 16 residues. Looked up from germline, CDR1 is SNHLY and CDR2 is FYNNEI. Unmatched junction bases numbered 5, after V lost 4 bases and J lost 0 bases. The CDR3 sequence: CASSAGQVYSNQPQHF. The CDR3 region has the DNA TGTGCCAGCAGTGCGGGACAGGTTTATAGCAATCAGCCCCAGCATTTT.

V is TRBV2 and J is TRBJ1-5; D gene ambiguous. The ends were cut back, 7 bases at V and 3 bases at J, with 10 bases in the middle. Looked up from germline, CDR1 is SNHLY and CDR2 is FYNNEI. The CDR3 totals 13 residues. The CDR3 protein is CASTQVHNQPQHF. For the CDR3, the DNA is TGTGCCAGCACGCAGGTCCACAATCAGCCCCAGCATTTT.

The chain has TRBV11-2 and TRBJ1-1; D gene uncertain. The CDR3 is made up of 12 amino acids. Trimming took 1 base from V and 11 from J, leaving 11 bases between them. From germline, CDR1 is SGHAT and CDR2 FQNNGV. The CDR3 spells CASSLADNRAFF. CDR3 DNA sequence: TGTGCCAGCAGCTTAGCCGACAATAGGGCTTTCTTT.

V and J are TRBV9 and TRBJ2-7, with 9 bases aligning to TRBD1. Germline CDR1 reads SGDLS; CDR2 reads YYNGEE. The length of the CDR3 is 14 residues. The trim removed 4 bases at V and 4 bases at J, leaving 6 bases unmatched. CDR3 sequence reads: CASSPLDRGYEQYF. In nucleotides, the CDR3 is TGTGCCAGCAGCCCCCTGGACAGGGGTTACGAGCAGTACTTC.

CDR3 sequence reads: CASTGDSRSTEAFF. In DNA, the CDR3 is TGCGCCAGCACGGGGGATTCCCGAAGCACTGAAGCTTTCTTT. This sequence joins TRBV10-2 and TRBJ1-1; TRBD1 might be the D (5 bases). Germline loops: CDR1 WSHSY, CDR2 SAAADI. Trimming removed 7 bases at V and 4 bases at J, with 16 bases between. This CDR3 has 14 amino acids.

The V call is TRBV28, the J call TRBJ1-4; 8 positions match TRBD1. Germline lookup yields CDR1 MDHEN and CDR2 SYDVKM. The length of the CDR3 is 16 residues. Trimming cost V 1 base and J 4 bases; bases outside gene matches: 5. The CDR3 loop reads CASSLSRQGNNEKLFF. As DNA, the CDR3 is TGTGCCAGCAGTTTATCCCGACAGGGGAATAATGAAAAACTGTTTTTT.

This chain links TRBV6-4 with TRBJ2-7, with 10 bases fitting TRBD2. V trimming: 0 bases; J trimming: 6 bases; junction bases outside the gene matches: 2. The CDR3 length is 14 residues. Germline CDR1 reads MRHNA; CDR2 reads SNTAGT. This CDR3 is CASSDSASGSEQYF. The CDR3 coding sequence is TGTGCCAGCAGTGACTCTGCTAGCGGGAGCGAGCAGTACTTC.

The rearrangement uses TRBV9 and TRBJ2-1, with 10 bases identical to TRBD1. CDR1 and CDR2 (germline): SGDLS, YYNGEE. The CDR3 spans 14 residues. Trimming at V came to 0 bases and at J to 9 bases, leaving 3 bases not matched to a gene. CDR3 sequence: CASSVGQGAGEQFF. CDR3 sequence (DNA): TGTGCCAGCAGCGTAGGACAGGGGGCGGGTGAGCAGTTCTTC.

In its sample, this clone was seen a few times. V is TRBV5-1 and J is TRBJ1-4, with TRBD1 matching 7 bases. The CDR3 is made up of 17 amino acids. The V and J ends lost 4 bases and 0 bases, in that order; junction bases with no gene match: 9. CDR1 is SGHRS and CDR2 is YFSETQ in the germline V gene. The chain's CDR3 is CASSPRTGRATNEKLFF. DNA for the CDR3: TGCGCCAGCAGCCCCCGGACAGGACGTGCAACTAATGAAAAACTGTTTTTT.

The rearrangement uses TRBV9 and TRBJ2-7; the D is unclear. The length of the CDR3 is 15 residues. V gave up 0 bases and J gave up 0 bases, with 10 bases separating them. From germline, CDR1 is SGDLS and CDR2 YYNGEE. CDR3 sequence: CASSVGAFSSYEQYF. The DNA for the CDR3 is TGTGCCAGCAGCGTAGGGGCCTTCAGCTCCTACGAGCAGTACTTC.

The chain combines TRBV27 with TRBJ2-7, with 9 bases aligning to TRBD2. The V gene end was trimmed by 8 bases and the J gene end by 6 bases; junction bases not matched to a gene: 14. The CDR3 totals 15 residues. Germline V gives CDR1 MNHEY, CDR2 SMNVEV (reference sequence). CDR3 amino acids: CASASGILAGPEQYF. The CDR3 nucleotides are TGTGCCAGCGCCTCAGGGATACTAGCGGGTCCCGAGCAGTACTTC.

The CDR3, as DNA: TGCGCCAGCAGTAAGGACAGGGGGAGCCACGAGCAGTACTTC. Its translation: CASSKDRGSHEQYF. J is TRBJ2-7 and V is TRBV10-1; TRBD1 matches at 10 bases. CDR1 WNHNN and CDR2 SYGVQD come from the germline V gene (reference sequence). There are 14 residues in the CDR3. Trimming cost V 5 bases and J 5 bases; bases outside gene matches: 6.

The V call is TRBV28, the J call TRBJ1-2; D uncertain. The CDR3 sequence is 10 residues long. Looked up from germline, CDR1 is MDHEN and CDR2 is SYDVKM. The V end was cut by 8 bases, the J end by 4 bases, with 5 bases between. The CDR3 sequence is CASSGYGYTF. The CDR3 bases are TGTGCCAGCTCGGGCTATGGCTACACCTTC.

This chain uses TRBV6-1 with TRBJ2-1, with unresolved D. The CDR3 contains 11 residues. Per the germline V gene, CDR1 is MNHNS and CDR2 is SASEGT. The V gene lost 4 bases and the J gene lost 10 bases, with 8 bases spanning the gap. The CDR3 region has the DNA TGTGCCAGCAGTGGCGCGTGGGAGCAGTTCTTC. Its protein product is CASSGAWEQFF.

This clone has ten or more counts. The chain combines TRBV30 with TRBJ1-1; the match to TRBD1 covers 7 bases. The V gene end was trimmed by 0 bases and the J gene end by 4 bases; junction bases not matched to a gene: 2. This CDR3 has 13 amino acids. Germline assignment: CDR1 GTSNPN and CDR2 SVGIG (reference sequence). CDR3 in DNA: TGTGCCTGGAGTGTACAGGGGAGCACTGAAGCTTTCTTT. Its protein is CAWSVQGSTEAFF.

This clone was detected only a few times. The rearrangement joins TRBV27 to TRBJ2-1; TRBD2 matches at 13 bases. Trimming cost V 5 bases and J 7 bases; bases outside gene matches: 5. The CDR3 extends over 15 amino acids. Germline loops: CDR1 MNHEY, CDR2 SMNVEV (reference sequence). The chain's CDR3 is CASSPGLAGANEQFF. In DNA, the CDR3 is TGTGCCAGCAGTCCCGGACTAGCGGGAGCTAATGAGCAGTTCTTC.

The gene calls are TRBV9 and TRBJ2-1, with TRBD2 identical over 9 bases. CDR3 length: 13 amino acids. V lost 7 bases and J lost 6; bases outside the gene matches: 5. Per germline, CDR1 SGDLS and CDR2 YYNGEE. Here the CDR3 reads CASGLAGFNEQFF. The CDR3 nucleotides read TGTGCCAGCGGGCTAGCGGGGTTCAATGAGCAGTTCTTC.

The rearrangement links TRBV5-1 to TRBJ2-2, with no clear D. V shed 7 bases and J shed 0 bases, with 13 bases lying between them. The CDR3 is 15 residues long. CDR1 is SGHRS and CDR2 is YFSETQ in the germline V gene. The CDR3 loop is CASQSDSSNTGELFF. The CDR3 bases are TGCGCCAGCCAATCAGACTCTTCGAACACCGGGGAGCTGTTTTTT.

V gene TRBV5-1 combines with J gene TRBJ1-2; no reliable D call. In germline, CDR1 is SGHRS, CDR2 YFSETQ. The CDR3 loop spans 14 amino acids. The ends were cut back, 4 bases at V and 4 bases at J, with 14 bases in the middle. The CDR3 loop is CASSLPTAGYGYTF. In DNA, the CDR3 is TGCGCCAGCAGCCTCCCGACTGCGGGCTATGGCTACACCTTC.

V and J are TRBV25-1 and TRBJ2-7; 9 bases are shared with TRBD2. This CDR3 spans 17 amino acids. J lost 6 bases, V lost 1 base, and 13 bases had no gene match. The germline gives CDR1 MGHDK, CDR2 SYGVNS. For the CDR3, the DNA is TGTGCCAGCAGTGAATCCCTCGGTTTAGCGGGAGCCTCCGAGCAGTACTTC. Encoded protein: CASSESLGLAGASEQYF.

The chain employs TRBV2 and TRBJ2-5; TRBD2 agrees at 11 bases. The end of the DNA fits TRBJ2-7 better, so the J call may be wrong. Germline V CDR1 and CDR2: SNHLY, FYNNEI. This CDR3 is built from 15 residues. The CDR3 sequence is CASSLLAGGNYEQYF. The CDR3 nucleotides read TGTGCCAGCAGCCTTCTAGCGGGAGGAAATTACGAGCAGTACTTC.

V usage is TRBV6-1 and J usage is TRBJ2-7; 9 bases align to TRBD1. Germline CDR1 and CDR2: MNHNS and SASEGT. V gave up 5 bases and J gave up 5 bases; unmatched junction bases: 4. There are 13 residues in the CDR3. CDR3 coding DNA: TGTGCCAGCAGTCACAGGGGGCAAGACGAGCAGTACTTC. This gives the protein CASSHRGQDEQYF.

The V gene is TRBV6-5, the J gene TRBJ2-7, with 12 bases fitting TRBD2. The CDR3 length is 15 residues. J gave up 5 bases and V 6 bases, and 8 bases lay outside the gene matches. In germline, CDR1 is MNHEY, CDR2 SVGAGI. The CDR3 is CASRLAGGPAHEQYF. CDR3 DNA: TGTGCCAGCAGGCTAGCGGGAGGGCCTGCTCACGAGCAGTACTTC.

The rearrangement uses TRBV7-9 and TRBJ2-7, with D possibly matching TRBD1 (5 bases). The V gene's germline CDR1 is SEHNR and CDR2 FQNEAQ (reference sequence). This CDR3 contains 16 residues. Trimming took off 1 base at V and 2 bases at J, with 15 bases between the two ends. The CDR3 loop reads CASSLVWGVDTYEQYF. The CDR3 nucleotides read TGTGCCAGCAGCTTAGTCTGGGGCGTGGATACCTACGAGCAGTACTTC.

The genes are TRBV27 and TRBJ1-5, with a tentative D call TRBD1 (6 bases). V was shortened by 5 bases and J by 4 bases, with 12 bases between the two germline ends. This CDR3 contains 14 residues. The germline V gene encodes CDR1 MNHEY and CDR2 SMNVEV (reference sequence). Here the CDR3 DNA reads TGTGCCAGCAGTCACAACAGGGTGAATCAGCCCCAGCATTTT. Translation gives CASSHNRVNQPQHF.